Many counts were recorded for the clone carrying this T cell receptor beta chain. Antigen unknown. TCRdb re-derived calls from the RT-PCR reads in MiXCR, one entry per CDR3 protein. In the table there are about half a million distinct CDR3 sequences, about 10% of which are singletons. The CDR3 is 13 residues long. Per the germline V gene, CDR1 is SGHTA and CDR2 is FQGTGA. V lost 5 bases to trimming and J lost 5 bases, with 10 bases between them. This sample was included in a study of response to subunit inactivated influenza vaccine. Notes on the study in general: The study's authors posited that every seasonal influenza vaccination enlists few new T cells.

Sequencing used PBMCs from blood, obtained more than 35 days after vaccination. The chain combines TRBV7-3 with TRBJ2-1; D ambiguous. The clonotype was recovered from a man aged 45-65 years who received an inactivated influenza vaccine. The CDR3 region has the DNA TGTGCCAGCAGCGCCAGTCGGGACAATGAGCAGTTCTTC. Its protein product is CASSASRDNEQFF.